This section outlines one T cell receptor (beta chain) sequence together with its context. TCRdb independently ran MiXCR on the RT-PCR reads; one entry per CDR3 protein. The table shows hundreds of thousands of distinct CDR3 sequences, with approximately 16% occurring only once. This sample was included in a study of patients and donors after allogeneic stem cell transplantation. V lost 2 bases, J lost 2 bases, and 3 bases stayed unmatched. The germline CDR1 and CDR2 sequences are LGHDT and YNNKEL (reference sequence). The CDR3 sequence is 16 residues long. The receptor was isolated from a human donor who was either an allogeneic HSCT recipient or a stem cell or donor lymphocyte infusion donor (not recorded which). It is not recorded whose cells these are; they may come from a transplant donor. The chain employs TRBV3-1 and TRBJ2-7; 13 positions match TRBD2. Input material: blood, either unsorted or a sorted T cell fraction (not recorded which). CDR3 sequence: CASSQPTSGRAYEQYF. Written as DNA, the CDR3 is TGTGCCAGCAGCCAACCCACTAGCGGGAGGGCCTACGAGCAGTACTTC.